This T cell receptor (beta chain) was captured in a study of T cells in women clearing cervical HPV infection. For this clone: Its target is unknown. The CDR3 end falls 3 residues outside the read, so it is completed with the germline J gene.

Measured with immunoSEQ multiplex PCR; TCRdb has only the in-frame clones, and not every one. The listing records roughly 42,000 clones. Study-wide results and limits: CIN3+ cases had significantly higher TCR repertoire richness than controls, but evenness did not differ. Timing of associations relative to infection is unclear; T-cell subsets were not isolated.

The CDR3 consists of 18 residues. V trimming: 3 bases; J trimming: 0 bases; junction bases outside the gene matches: 13. Germline values: CDR1 WSHSY, CDR2 SAAADI. This receptor was obtained from a woman between 18 and 70 years old with a cervical HPV16 infection that either progressed to CIN3+ or cleared (not recorded which). The sequenced sample was blood buffy coat. V and J are TRBV10-2 and TRBJ1-1; 7 nucleotides agree with TRBD1. The sequenced CDR3 bases are TGCGCCAGCAGTGAATCGGCTCCCCTGACAGGGTTGAACACTGAA. Amino acid sequence: CASSESAPLTGLNTE. The whole CDR3 sequence reads CASSESAPLTGLNTEAFF.